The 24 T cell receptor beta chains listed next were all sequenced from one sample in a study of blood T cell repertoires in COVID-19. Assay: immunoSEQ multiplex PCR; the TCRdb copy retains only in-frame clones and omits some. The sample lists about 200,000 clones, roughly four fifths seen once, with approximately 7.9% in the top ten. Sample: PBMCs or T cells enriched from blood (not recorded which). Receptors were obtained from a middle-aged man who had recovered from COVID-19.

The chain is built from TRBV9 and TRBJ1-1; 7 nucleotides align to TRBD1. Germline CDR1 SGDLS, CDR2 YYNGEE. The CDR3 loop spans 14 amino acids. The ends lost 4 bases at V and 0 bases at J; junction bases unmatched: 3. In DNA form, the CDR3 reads TGTGCCAGCAGCCCCACAGGGGTGAACACTGAAGCTTTCTTT. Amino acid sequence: CASSPTGVNTEAFF.

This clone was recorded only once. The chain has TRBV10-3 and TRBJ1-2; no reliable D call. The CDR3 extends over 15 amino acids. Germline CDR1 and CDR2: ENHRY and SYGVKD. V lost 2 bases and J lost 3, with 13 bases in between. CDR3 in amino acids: CAISEGWEVDYGYTF. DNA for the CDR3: TGTGCCATCAGTGAGGGGTGGGAGGTGGACTATGGCTACACCTTC.

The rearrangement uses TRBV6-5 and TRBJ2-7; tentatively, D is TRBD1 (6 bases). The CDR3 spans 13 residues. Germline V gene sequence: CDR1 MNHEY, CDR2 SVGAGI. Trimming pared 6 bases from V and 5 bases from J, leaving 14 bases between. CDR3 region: CASRLQGWHEQYF. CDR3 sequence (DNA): TGTGCCAGCAGACTACAGGGTTGGCACGAGCAGTACTTC.

The CDR3 region is CASSLDRGEAFF. In DNA form, the CDR3 reads TGTGCCAGCAGCTTAGATAGGGGGGAAGCTTTCTTT. V usage is TRBV7-2 and J usage is TRBJ1-1; TRBD1 is a possible D gene (6 bases). Trimming took 1 base from V and 8 from J, leaving 8 bases between them. Per germline, CDR1 SGHTA and CDR2 FQGNSA. CDR3 length: 12 amino acids.

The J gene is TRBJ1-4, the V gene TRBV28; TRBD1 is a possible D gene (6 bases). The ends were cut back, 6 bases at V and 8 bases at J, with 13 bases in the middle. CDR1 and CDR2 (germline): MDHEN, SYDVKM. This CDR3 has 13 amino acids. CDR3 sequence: CASRVQGTEKLFF. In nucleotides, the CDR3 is TGTGCCAGCAGAGTACAGGGCACGGAAAAACTGTTTTTT.

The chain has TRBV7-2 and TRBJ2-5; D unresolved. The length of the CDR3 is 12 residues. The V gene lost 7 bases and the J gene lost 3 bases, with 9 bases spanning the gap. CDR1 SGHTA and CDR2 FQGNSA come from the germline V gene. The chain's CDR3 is CASTLFEETQYF. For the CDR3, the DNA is TGTGCCAGCACCCTTTTCGAAGAGACCCAGTACTTC.

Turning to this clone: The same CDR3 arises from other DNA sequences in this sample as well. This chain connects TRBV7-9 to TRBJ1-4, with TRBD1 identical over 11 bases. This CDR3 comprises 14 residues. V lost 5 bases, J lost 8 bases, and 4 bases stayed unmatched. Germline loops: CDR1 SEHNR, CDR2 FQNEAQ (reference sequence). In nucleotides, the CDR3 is TGTGCCAGCAGCCGGACAGGGGGCGACGAAAAACTGTTTTTT. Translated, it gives CASSRTGGDEKLFF. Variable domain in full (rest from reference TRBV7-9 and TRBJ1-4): DTGVSQNPRHKITKRGQNVTFRCDPISEHNRLYWYRQTLGQGPEFLTYFQNEAQLEKSRLLSDRFSAERPKGSFSTLEIQRTEQGDSAMYLCASSRTGGDEKLFFGSGTQLSVL.

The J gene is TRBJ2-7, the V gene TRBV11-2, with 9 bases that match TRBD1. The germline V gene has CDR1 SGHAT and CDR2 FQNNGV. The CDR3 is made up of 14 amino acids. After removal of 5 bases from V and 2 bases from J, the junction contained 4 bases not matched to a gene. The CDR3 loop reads CASSPRDRAYEQYF. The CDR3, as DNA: TGTGCCAGCAGCCCTAGGGACAGGGCCTACGAGCAGTACTTC.

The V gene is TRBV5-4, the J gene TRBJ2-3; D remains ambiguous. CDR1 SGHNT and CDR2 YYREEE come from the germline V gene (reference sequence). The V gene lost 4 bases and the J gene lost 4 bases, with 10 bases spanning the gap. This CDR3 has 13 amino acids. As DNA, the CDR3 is TGTGCCAGCAGCCTGCCTAGTTCAGATACGCAGTATTTT. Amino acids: CASSLPSSDTQYF. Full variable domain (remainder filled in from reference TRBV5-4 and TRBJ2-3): ETGVTQSPTHLIKTRGQQVTLRCSSQSGHNTVSWYQQALGQGPQFIFQYYREEENGRGNFPPRFSGLQFPNYSSELNVNALELDDSALYLCASSLPSSDTQYFGPGTRLTVL.

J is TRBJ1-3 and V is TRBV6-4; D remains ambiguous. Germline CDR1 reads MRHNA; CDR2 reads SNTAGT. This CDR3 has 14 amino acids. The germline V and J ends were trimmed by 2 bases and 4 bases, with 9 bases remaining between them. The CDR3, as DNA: TGTGCCAGCAGTGACAGCTCGGGGGGAAACACCATATATTTT. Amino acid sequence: CASSDSSGGNTIYF.

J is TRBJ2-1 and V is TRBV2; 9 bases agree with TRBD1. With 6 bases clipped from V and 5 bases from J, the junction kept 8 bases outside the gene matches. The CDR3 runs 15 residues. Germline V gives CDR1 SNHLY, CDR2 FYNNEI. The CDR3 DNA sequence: TGTGCCAGCAGGGGGGGACAGGGCCCCCACAATGAGCAGTTCTTC. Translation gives CASRGGQGPHNEQFF.

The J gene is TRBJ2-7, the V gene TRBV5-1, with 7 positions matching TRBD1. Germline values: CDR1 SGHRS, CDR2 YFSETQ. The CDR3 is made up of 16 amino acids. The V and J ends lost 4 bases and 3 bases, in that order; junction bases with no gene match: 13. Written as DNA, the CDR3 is TGCGCCAGCAGCCTTGAAACCGGGACAGTCTACTACGAGCAGTACTTC. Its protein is CASSLETGTVYYEQYF.

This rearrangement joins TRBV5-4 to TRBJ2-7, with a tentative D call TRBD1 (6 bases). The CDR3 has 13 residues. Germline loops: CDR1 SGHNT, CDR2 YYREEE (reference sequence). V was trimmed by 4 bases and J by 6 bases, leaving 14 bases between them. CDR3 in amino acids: CASSPDSPGEQYF. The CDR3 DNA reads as TGTGCCAGCAGCCCGGACAGTCCCGGCGAGCAGTACTTC.

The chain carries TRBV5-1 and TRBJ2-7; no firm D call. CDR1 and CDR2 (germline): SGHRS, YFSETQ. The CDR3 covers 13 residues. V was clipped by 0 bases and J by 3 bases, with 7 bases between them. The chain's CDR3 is CASSLVRGYEQYF. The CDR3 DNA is TGCGCCAGCAGCTTGGTTCGAGGCTACGAGCAGTACTTC.

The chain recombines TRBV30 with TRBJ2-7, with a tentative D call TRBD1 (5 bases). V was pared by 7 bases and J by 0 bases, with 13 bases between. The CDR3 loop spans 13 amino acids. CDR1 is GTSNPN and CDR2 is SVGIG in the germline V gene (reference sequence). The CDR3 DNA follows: TGTGCCTCCGAGGCAGGGAACTCCTACGAGCAGTACTTC. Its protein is CASEAGNSYEQYF.

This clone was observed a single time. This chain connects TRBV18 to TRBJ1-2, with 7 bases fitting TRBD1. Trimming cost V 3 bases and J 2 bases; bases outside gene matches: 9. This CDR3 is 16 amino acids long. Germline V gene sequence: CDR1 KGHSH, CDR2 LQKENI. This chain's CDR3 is CASSPTGSEANYGYTF. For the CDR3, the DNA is TGTGCCAGCTCACCGACAGGGTCAGAGGCGAACTATGGCTACACCTTC.

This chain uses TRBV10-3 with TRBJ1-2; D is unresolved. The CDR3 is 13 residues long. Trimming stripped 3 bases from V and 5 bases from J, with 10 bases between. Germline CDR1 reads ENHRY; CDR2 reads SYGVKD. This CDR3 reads CAISDQSGYGYTF. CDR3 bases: TGTGCCATCAGTGACCAATCGGGGTATGGCTACACCTTC.

For the CDR3, the DNA is TGCGCCAGCAGCTTGACACGACGGAGGTTCTTC. Translating gives CASSLTRRRFF. This chain links TRBV5-1 with TRBJ2-1; D not resolved. This CDR3 has 11 residues. V lost 1 base to trimming and J lost 15 bases, with 11 bases between them. In germline, CDR1 is SGHRS, CDR2 YFSETQ.

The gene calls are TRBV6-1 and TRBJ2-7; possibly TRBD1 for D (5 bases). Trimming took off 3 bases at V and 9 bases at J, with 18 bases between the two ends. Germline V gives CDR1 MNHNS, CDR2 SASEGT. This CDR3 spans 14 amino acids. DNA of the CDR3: TGTGCCAGCAGTGACGACAGTACCTACGATGCGCAGTACTTC. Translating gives CASSDDSTYDAQYF.

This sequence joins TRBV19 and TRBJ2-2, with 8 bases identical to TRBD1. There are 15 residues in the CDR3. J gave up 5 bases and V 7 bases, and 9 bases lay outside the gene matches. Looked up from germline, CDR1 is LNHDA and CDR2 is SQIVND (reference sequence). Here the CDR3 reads CASISDRDRTGELFF. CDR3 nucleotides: TGTGCCAGTATTTCGGACAGGGATAGAACCGGGGAGCTGTTTTTT.

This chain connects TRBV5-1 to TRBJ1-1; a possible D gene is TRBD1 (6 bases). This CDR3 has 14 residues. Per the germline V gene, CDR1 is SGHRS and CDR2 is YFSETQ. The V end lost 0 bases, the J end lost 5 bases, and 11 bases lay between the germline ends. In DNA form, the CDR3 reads TGCGCCAGCAGCTTGGTCGTCAGGGGTACTGAAGCTTTCTTT. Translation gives CASSLVVRGTEAFF.

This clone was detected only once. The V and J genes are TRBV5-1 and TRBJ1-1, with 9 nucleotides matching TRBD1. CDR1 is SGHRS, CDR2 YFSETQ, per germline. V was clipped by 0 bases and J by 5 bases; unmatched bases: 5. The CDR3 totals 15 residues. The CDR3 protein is CASSLDRGLGTEAFF. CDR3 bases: TGCGCCAGCAGCTTGGACAGGGGGCTCGGGACTGAAGCTTTCTTT.

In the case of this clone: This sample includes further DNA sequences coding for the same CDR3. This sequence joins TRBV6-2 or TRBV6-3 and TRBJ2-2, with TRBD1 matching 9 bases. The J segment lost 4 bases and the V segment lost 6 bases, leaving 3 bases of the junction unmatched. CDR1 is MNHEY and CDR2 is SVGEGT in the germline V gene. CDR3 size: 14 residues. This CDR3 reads CASSLTGGTGELFF. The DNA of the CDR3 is TGTGCCAGCAGCCTGACAGGGGGCACCGGGGAGCTGTTTTTT.

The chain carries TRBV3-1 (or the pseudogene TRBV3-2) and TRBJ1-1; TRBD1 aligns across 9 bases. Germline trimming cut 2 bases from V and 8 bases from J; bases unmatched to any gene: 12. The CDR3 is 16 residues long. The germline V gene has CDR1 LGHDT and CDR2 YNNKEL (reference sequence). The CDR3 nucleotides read TGTGCCAGCAGCCAATCCCCCGGGACAGGGTCCGCGGAAGCTTTCTTT. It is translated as CASSQSPGTGSAEAFF.